This TCR beta chain was captured in a study of shared clonotypes between healthy human individuals. This table comes from immunoSEQ multiplex PCR, and its TCRdb copy is limited to in-frame clones, with some not included. This repertoire shows more than 2 million clones, roughly 93% found once; its top ten account for about 1.6%. This clone was observed a single time. CD8 cells regarded as naive lacked CD45RO, were positively chosen for CCR7, and omitted terminally differentiated effector memory CD45RA+ cells. Germline assignment: CDR1 PRHDT and CDR2 FYEKMQ (reference sequence). The V end lost 8 bases, the J end lost 8 bases, and 9 bases lay between the germline ends. This CDR3 region has 10 residues.

The sequenced material came from naive CD8+ T cells from PBMCs. V usage is TRBV13 and J usage is TRBJ1-1; unclear D gene. This sequence was found in a man younger than 35 in good health. Some clones in this sample may be carry-over from other donors' samples. CDR3 nucleotides: TGTGCCAGCCCCTCTGCGGAAGCTTTCTTT. Amino acid sequence: CASPSAEAFF.